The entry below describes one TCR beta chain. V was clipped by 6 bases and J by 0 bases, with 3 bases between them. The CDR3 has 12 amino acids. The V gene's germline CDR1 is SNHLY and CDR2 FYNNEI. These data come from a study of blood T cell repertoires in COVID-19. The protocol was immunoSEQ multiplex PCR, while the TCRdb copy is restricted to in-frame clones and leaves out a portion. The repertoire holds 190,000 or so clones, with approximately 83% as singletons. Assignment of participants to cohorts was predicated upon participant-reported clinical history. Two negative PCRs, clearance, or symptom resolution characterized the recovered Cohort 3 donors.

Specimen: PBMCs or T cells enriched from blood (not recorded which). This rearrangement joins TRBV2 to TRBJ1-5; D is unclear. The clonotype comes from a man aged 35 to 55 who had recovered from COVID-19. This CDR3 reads CASSFSNQPQHF. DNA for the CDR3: TGTGCCAGCAGCTTTAGCAATCAGCCCCAGCATTTT.